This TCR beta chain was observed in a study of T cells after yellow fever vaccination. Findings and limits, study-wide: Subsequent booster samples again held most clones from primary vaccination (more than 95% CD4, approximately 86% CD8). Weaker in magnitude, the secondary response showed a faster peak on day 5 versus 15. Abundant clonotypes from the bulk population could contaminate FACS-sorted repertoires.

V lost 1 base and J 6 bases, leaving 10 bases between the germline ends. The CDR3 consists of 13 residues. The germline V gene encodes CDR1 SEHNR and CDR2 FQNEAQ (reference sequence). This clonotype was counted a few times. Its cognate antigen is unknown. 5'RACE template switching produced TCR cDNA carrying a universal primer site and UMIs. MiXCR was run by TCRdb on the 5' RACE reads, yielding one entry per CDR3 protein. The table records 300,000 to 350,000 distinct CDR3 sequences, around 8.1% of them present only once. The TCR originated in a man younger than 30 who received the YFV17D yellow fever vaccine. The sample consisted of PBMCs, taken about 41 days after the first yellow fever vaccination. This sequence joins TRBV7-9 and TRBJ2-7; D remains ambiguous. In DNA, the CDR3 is TGTGCCAGCAGCTTAGGCTCAGGATCCGAGCAGTACTTC. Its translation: CASSLGSGSEQYF.